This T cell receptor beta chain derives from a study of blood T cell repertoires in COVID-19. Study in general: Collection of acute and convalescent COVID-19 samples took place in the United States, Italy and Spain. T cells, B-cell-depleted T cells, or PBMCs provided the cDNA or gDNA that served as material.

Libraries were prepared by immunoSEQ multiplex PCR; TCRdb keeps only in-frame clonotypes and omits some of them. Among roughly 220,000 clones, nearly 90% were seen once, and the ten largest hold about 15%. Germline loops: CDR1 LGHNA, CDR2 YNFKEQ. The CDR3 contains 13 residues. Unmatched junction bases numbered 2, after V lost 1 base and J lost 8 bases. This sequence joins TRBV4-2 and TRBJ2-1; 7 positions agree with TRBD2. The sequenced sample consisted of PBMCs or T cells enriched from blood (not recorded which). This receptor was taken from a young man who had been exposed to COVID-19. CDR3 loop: CASSQATSHEQFF. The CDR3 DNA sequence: TGTGCCAGCAGCCAAGCGACTAGCCATGAGCAGTTCTTC.